This TCR beta chain is from a study of T cells after yellow fever vaccination (dated by TCRdb to about 2019). About the study as a whole: The SMART-Seq v4 Ultra Low Input RNA kit was used to prepare libraries from fractions with low cell numbers. Two healthy male donors, one aged 18 to 29 and one aged 30 to 40 years, made up the cohort. Blood was collected at multiple timepoints before and after primary and secondary immunization, and bulk PBMC replicates and cell subsets were isolated. To track T-cell clones before and after primary and booster YFV17D yellow fever vaccination, bulk TCR alpha and beta repertoires were sequenced longitudinally.

The paper as a whole reports these results and caveats: Most clones expanded after primary vaccination were re-detected after the booster (about 95% of CD4 and roughly 85% of CD8), suggesting broad memory maintenance. Because the study included only two donors, the extent to which the findings can be generalized is limited. A small fraction of clonotypes appeared in both the CD4 and CD8 compartments, likely as a result of convergent recombination. Computational filtering was required because FACS-sorted repertoires could contain abundant contaminating clonotypes from the bulk population. Compared with the primary T-cell response, the secondary T-cell response was weaker but faster, peaking on day 5 rather than day 15.

Deletion took 1 base off V and 4 bases off J, with a span of 14 bases between the germline ends. The germline V gene specifies SGHRS as CDR1 and YFSETQ as CDR2. The CDR3, cysteine through phenylalanine, is 15 amino acids long. Only CDR3 DNA is held: 45 bases, read in frame from base 1. Read against the paper, the sample's treatment or condition label means: live attenuated yellow fever vaccine strain. At each blood-draw timepoint, two biological replicates of bulk PBMCs were obtained. PBMCs were isolated from peripheral blood using a standard Ficoll-Paque protocol. TriZol was used to extract RNA from bulk PBMCs, CD4 and CD8 fractions, and dextramer-positive and dextramer-negative fractions. As regards this clonotype: This clone's antigen is unknown. No much larger clone exists at a distance of one base, and base qualities are not known.

The instrument was an Illumina NovaSeq 6000. TCR cDNA was synthesized by 5'RACE template switching, which introduced a universal primer site and unique molecular identifiers. Priming for cDNA synthesis came from both the TCR alpha and TCR beta constant segments. Library amplification involved two PCR steps, and the second step added sample barcodes and sequencing adapters. Sequencing of libraries was done on Illumina HiSeq 2500 (2x100 bp) or NovaSeq (2x150 bp). In the authors' own workflow: MIGEC handled demultiplexing of reads and collapsing into UMI consensus sequences, while MiXCR performed V(D)J alignment. Using edgeR on replicate PBMC samples, clonotypes were called vaccine-responding if FDR was below 0.01 and the log2 fold change was above 5 up to day 15. Bulk clonotypes were assigned CD4 or CD8 identity according to which sequenced CD4 or CD8 repertoire held them at higher abundance. The raw public reads went through TCRdb reprocessing: fastp at Q25, MiXCR clone calling, in-frame beta chains kept. Every entry covers one CDR3 protein and lists the most common genes and DNA from its rows. TCRdb's processing, not the authors', yielded these V and J calls. In all, the sample holds hundreds of thousands of distinct CDR3 sequences, and roughly 3.5% of those were seen once. Around 22% of the sample is held by the ten biggest clonotypes.

Recombination linked TRBV5-1 to TRBJ2-5; TRBD1 could be the D gene, as 6 bases match. The sequence derives from a man aged 18-30 years who received the YFV17D yellow fever vaccine. The sample consisted of PBMCs, taken on the day of the yellow fever booster vaccination. At the DNA level, the sequence is TGCGCCAGCAGCTTGACAGGGTGGGAAAGAGAGACCCAGTACTTC. It translates to CASSLTGWERETQYF.